This paragraph covers one T cell receptor beta chain sequence. The sample belongs to a study of blood T cell repertoires in COVID-19. Original analysis: Counts of nucleated cells, estimated from reference gene primer amplification, were obtained. The assay was immunoSEQ multiplex PCR, and TCRdb's table has in-frame clones only and misses some. V and J calls plus clone size are reproduced from that table; the DNA served to infer D and trimming. The profile covers fewer than 200,000 clones, with about 86% appearing a single time and around 7.8% taken by the ten largest. The junction had 3 bases not matched to a gene; V was cut back by 0 bases and J by 0 bases. The length of the CDR3 is 16 residues. The germline gives CDR1 LGHDT, CDR2 YNNKEL (reference sequence). The age range of participants was about 18 to 100 years, with residence in some 25 US areas. Participants' own reports of clinical history determined their cohort assignment. Two negative PCRs, clearance, or symptom resolution were required of recovered Cohort 3 donors.

The rearrangement uses TRBV3-1 (or the pseudogene TRBV3-2) and TRBJ2-7; TRBD1 matches at 9 bases. The receptor's source is a man over 45 who had recovered from COVID-19. The material sequenced was PBMCs or T cells enriched from blood (not recorded which). The CDR3 DNA sequence: TGTGCCAGCAGCCAAGACGGGACAGGGAACTCCTACGAGCAGTACTTC. Its translation is CASSQDGTGNSYEQYF.